These T cell receptor beta chains were read from a single sample in a study of technical replicates of blood from a few donors. Assay: immunoSEQ multiplex PCR; the TCRdb copy retains only in-frame clones and omits some. The sample lists 84,000 or so clones, roughly 94% occurring once. Sequenced material: T cells isolated from PBMCs. Every receptor here comes from a human donor in good health. Both conserved end residues are part of each CDR3. The order of the fields is CDR3 protein, CDR3 DNA, V gene, D gene, clone size, J gene. A D gene is named only where the DNA matches it firmly. Size is stated for part of the rows, as once, few or many counts, or as a class when the clone is expanded.

CASSIEGRNTGELFF	TGTGCCAGTAGTATTGAGGGCCGCAACACCGGGGAGCTGTTTTTT	TRBV19	NA	NA	TRBJ2-2
CASRWRGATLSYNEQFF	TGTGCCAGCAGGTGGCGGGGGGCCACCTTGTCCTACAATGAGCAGTTCTTC	TRBV2	TRBD2	NA	TRBJ2-1
CSVERLTTRVWSKQFF	TGCAGCGTTGAACGCCTGACTACACGAGTTTGGTCTAAGCAGTTCTTC	TRBV29-1	NA	NA	TRBJ2-1
CASRSTANYGYTF	TGCGCCAGCAGGTCGACAGCTAACTATGGCTACACCTTC	TRBV5-1	NA	NA	TRBJ1-2
CASSLVWQLNTGELFF	TGTGCCAGCAGCTTAGTGTGGCAGTTGAACACCGGGGAGCTGTTTTTT	TRBV7-9	NA	NA	TRBJ2-2
CASSLAGGLETQYF	TGTGCCAGCAGCCTAGCGGGAGGGCTAGAGACCCAGTACTTC	TRBV5-4	TRBD2	once	TRBJ2-5
CASRDDRGPTEAFF	TGTGCCAGCAGGGACGACAGGGGGCCCACTGAAGCTTTCTTT	TRBV6-5	TRBD1	once	TRBJ1-1
CASSPTAKASRNAYNEQFF	TGTGCCAGCAGCCCGACCGCGAAGGCGTCTAGGAACGCCTACAATGAGCAGTTCTTC	TRBV7-9	NA	NA	TRBJ2-1
CASSQPRQGNTEAFF	TGCGCCAGCAGCCAACCCAGACAGGGGAACACTGAAGCTTTCTTT	TRBV4-1	TRBD1	NA	TRBJ1-1
CASSQDSNYGYTF	TGTGCCAGCAGCCAGGACAGTAACTATGGCTACACCTTC	TRBV4-2	NA	NA	TRBJ1-2
CASSQEGVGDTKDF	TGTGCCAGCAGCCAAGAGGGTGTTGGGGACACGAAGGACTTC	TRBV14	NA	NA	TRBJ2-7
CASSQVQGVYEQYF	TGCGCCAGCAGCCAAGTACAGGGGGTGTACGAGCAGTACTTC	TRBV4-1	TRBD1	NA	TRBJ2-7
CASRGVVRGLLSTDTQYF	TGTGCCAGCAGGGGGGTTGTCCGGGGACTACTCAGCACAGATACGCAGTATTTT	TRBV2	TRBD2	NA	TRBJ2-3
CASSSRRSNEQFF	TGTGCCAGCAGCTCCCGGAGAAGTAATGAGCAGTTCTTC	TRBV5-8	NA	NA	TRBJ2-1
CASSEEGLANPGGEQYF	TGTGCCAGCAGTGAAGAGGGACTAGCTAACCCTGGGGGCGAGCAGTACTTC	TRBV6-1	TRBD2	NA	TRBJ2-7
CASSYVRAYTEAFF	TGTGCCAGCAGTTACGTCAGGGCGTACACTGAAGCTTTCTTT	TRBV6-5	NA	NA	TRBJ1-1
CASSLAKPGSIAYEQYF	TGTGCCAGCAGCTTGGCCAAGCCAGGGTCCATCGCCTACGAGCAGTACTTC	TRBV5-4	NA	NA	TRBJ2-7
CASSYTGAYGYTF	TGTGCCAGCAGCTATACAGGGGCCTATGGCTACACCTTC	TRBV5-4	TRBD1	NA	TRBJ1-2
CASSPKGQGASTVSNEQFF	TGTGCCAGTAGCCCAAAGGGACAGGGGGCCTCTACCGTGAGCAATGAGCAGTTCTTC	TRBV19	TRBD1	NA	TRBJ2-1
CASRFPGTGLGYTF	TGTGCCAGCAGGTTCCCCGGGACAGGCTTGGGCTACACCTTC	TRBV6-1	TRBD1	NA	TRBJ1-2
CASSPGSAISYEQYF	TGTGCCAGCAGCCCAGGGTCCGCAATCTCCTACGAGCAGTACTTC	TRBV6-5	NA	NA	TRBJ2-7
CASSEYSVAKNIQYF	TGTGCCAGCAGTGAATACTCCGTCGCCAAAAACATTCAGTACTTC	TRBV25-1	NA	NA	TRBJ2-4
CASTYTGELFF	TGTGCCAGCACTTATACCGGGGAGCTGTTTTTT	TRBV25-1	NA	NA	TRBJ2-2
CASSPHPGASYTGELFF	TGTGCCAGCAGCCCCCACCCTGGGGCCTCTTACACCGGGGAGCTGTTTTTT	TRBV7-2	NA	NA	TRBJ2-2
CAITDRGESGNTIYF	TGTGCCATCACCGACAGGGGGGAATCTGGAAACACCATATATTTT	TRBV10-3	TRBD1	NA	TRBJ1-3
CASRETGGTEAFF	TGCGCCAGCAGGGAAACAGGGGGGACTGAAGCTTTCTTT	TRBV10-1	TRBD1	NA	TRBJ1-1
CASSPFWRGREQYF	TGTGCCAGCAGCCCTTTTTGGAGGGGGCGTGAGCAGTACTTC	TRBV11-2	NA	once	TRBJ2-7
CASSSLPSVEVNTIYF	TGTGCCAGCAGCTCCCTCCCCTCGGTTGAGGTAAACACCATATATTTT	TRBV5-5	NA	NA	TRBJ1-3
CASSYLGGDSGNTIYF	TGTGCCAGCAGCTATCTAGGGGGAGACTCTGGAAACACCATATATTTT	TRBV7-9	NA	NA	TRBJ1-3
CASSKNPDRAFMNTEAFF	TGTGCCAGCAGCAAAAATCCGGACAGAGCCTTCATGAACACTGAAGCTTTCTTT	TRBV21-1	NA	NA	TRBJ1-1
CASRFRVTDTQYF	TGCGCCAGCAGATTCCGGGTCACAGATACGCAGTATTTT	TRBV5-1	NA	NA	TRBJ2-3
CASSNTGSNYGYTF	TGCGCCAGCAGTAACACCGGGTCTAACTATGGCTACACCTTC	TRBV5-1	NA	NA	TRBJ1-2
CASRVDTYWNYGYTF	TGTGCCAGCAGGGTTGACACTTATTGGAACTATGGCTACACCTTC	TRBV28	NA	NA	TRBJ1-2
CASSSSGLWDTEAFF	TGTGCCAGCAGCTCTTCAGGCCTCTGGGACACTGAAGCTTTCTTT	TRBV7-9	NA	NA	TRBJ1-1
CASSYLIQGNQHF	TGTGCCAGCAGTTACCTGATCCAGGGGAACCAGCATTTT	TRBV6-6	NA	NA	TRBJ1-5
CASSLGSGVKYNEQFF	TGTGCCAGCAGCTTGGGTAGCGGGGTTAAGTACAATGAGCAGTTCTTC	TRBV5-5	TRBD2	NA	TRBJ2-1
CASSDRGSFGYEQYF	TGTGCCAGCAGTGACCGGGGGAGCTTCGGTTACGAGCAGTACTTC	TRBV6-1	NA	NA	TRBJ2-7
CASSQDSAANTEAFF	TGCGCCAGCAGCCAAGATTCGGCGGCGAACACTGAAGCTTTCTTT	TRBV4-1	NA	few	TRBJ1-1
CASSLQGPLNTEAFF	TGTGCCAGCAGTTTGCAGGGCCCCTTGAACACTGAAGCTTTCTTT	TRBV28	NA	NA	TRBJ1-1
CASSLSGSYGYTF	TGTGCCAGCAGTTTATCAGGGTCCTATGGCTACACCTTC	TRBV28	NA	NA	TRBJ1-2
CASSPSPGDEQYF	TGCGCCAGCAGTCCCTCGCCAGGGGACGAGCAGTACTTC	TRBV10-1	NA	NA	TRBJ2-7
CASGNRGRTDTQYF	TGTGCCAGTGGAAACAGGGGTCGCACAGATACGCAGTATTTT	TRBV2	TRBD1	NA	TRBJ2-3
CASSYSNAGAYEQYF	TGTGCCAGCAGTTACTCGAACGCGGGAGCCTACGAGCAGTACTTC	TRBV6-6	TRBD2	NA	TRBJ2-7
CASSQREIGYEQYF	TGCGCCAGCAGCCAAAGGGAGATTGGGTACGAGCAGTACTTC	TRBV4-1	NA	NA	TRBJ2-7
CASSRGQGHEQYF	TGTGCCAGCAGCCGGGGACAGGGCCACGAGCAGTACTTC	TRBV11-3	TRBD1	NA	TRBJ2-7
CASSTGQGNPYEQYF	TGTGCCAGCAGCACGGGACAGGGAAATCCCTACGAGCAGTACTTC	TRBV7-6	TRBD1	NA	TRBJ2-7
CASKADRDRNQPQHF	TGTGCCAGTAAAGCCGACAGGGACAGGAATCAGCCCCAGCATTTT	TRBV19	TRBD1	NA	TRBJ1-5
CAISKQTGGRETQYF	TGTGCCATCTCCAAACAGACAGGGGGAAGGGAGACCCAGTACTTC	TRBV10-3	TRBD1	NA	TRBJ2-5
CASSLDRVGYTF	TGTGCCAGCAGTTTGGACAGAGTGGGCTACACCTTC	TRBV6-5	NA	NA	TRBJ1-2
CATSLDRALNQPQHF	TGTGCCACCAGTTTGGACAGGGCCCTCAATCAGCCCCAGCATTTT	TRBV15	TRBD1	NA	TRBJ1-5
CASSPLAGEVNEQFF	TGTGCCAGCAGCCCACTAGCGGGAGAGGTGAATGAGCAGTTCTTC	TRBV5-6	TRBD2	NA	TRBJ2-1
CASSLDRGTKTQYF	TGCGCCAGCAGCTTGGACAGGGGCACGAAGACCCAGTACTTC	TRBV5-1	TRBD1	NA	TRBJ2-5
CASSVHAGELFF	TGTGCCAGCAGTGTCCATGCCGGGGAGCTGTTTTTT	TRBV2	NA	NA	TRBJ2-2